This record covers a single T cell receptor beta chain. The sample comes from a study of CD8+CD57+ T cells in acquired aplastic anemia. The CDR3 contains 13 residues. Trimming pared 6 bases from V and 3 bases from J, leaving 12 bases between. The germline V gene encodes CDR1 MNHEY and CDR2 SVGEGT. Genomic DNA was employed as the template in profiling TCR beta VDJ and CDR3. Using its own MiXCR run on the reads, TCRdb lists one record per CDR3 protein. Of about 470,000 distinct CDR3 sequences listed, under 40% are singletons. Previously, flow cytometry had revealed CD8+CD57+ cell expansion in the patients chosen for sequencing.

The source material was sorted CD4+, CD8+, or CD8+CD57+ T cells (not recorded which) from PBMCs. The chain has TRBV6-2 or TRBV6-3 and TRBJ2-7; no reliable D call. The clonotype originates from a human donor with aplastic anemia. The CDR3 is CASRQVAYYEQYF. The CDR3 region has the DNA TGTGCCAGCAGACAAGTAGCCTACTACGAGCAGTACTTC.